A selection of T cell receptor beta chains follows, all from one sample in a study of identical twins. MiXCR, applied by TCRdb to the 5' RACE reads, yields one record per CDR3 protein. The table shows some 200,000 distinct CDR3 sequences, with 6.5% to 8.5% occurring only once. The same data also contributed to another study, on yellow fever vaccine responses in identical twins.

Specimen: memory (CD45RO+) T cells sorted from blood. The origin of the receptors is a young woman in good health. CDR3s include the opening cysteine and the closing phenylalanine or tryptophan. The D gene is left open where the match is weak. Some rows mark clone size as missing; the rest say once, few, many or name a class of expanded clone.

j_gene: TRBJ1-2
abundance: many
d_gene: TRBD1
len: 11
v_gene: TRBV12-3/TRBV12-4
CDR3aa: CASSLTGQVTF
CDR3nt: TGTGCCAGCAGTTTAACGGGACAGGTCACCTTC

j_gene: TRBJ2-2
abundance: -
d_gene: -
len: 13
v_gene: TRBV3-1
CDR3aa: CASIGPNTGELFF
CDR3nt: TGTGCCAGCATAGGACCGAACACCGGGGAGCTGTTTTTT

j_gene: TRBJ2-7
abundance: many
d_gene: TRBD2
len: 15
v_gene: TRBV12-3/TRBV12-4
CDR3aa: CASSLAGGLSYEQYF
CDR3nt: TGTGCCAGCAGTTTAGCGGGAGGGCTCTCCTACGAGCAGTACTTC

j_gene: TRBJ2-5
abundance: once
d_gene: -
len: 15
v_gene: TRBV3-1
CDR3aa: CASSQVWGQRETQYF
CDR3nt: TGTGCCAGCAGCCAAGTGTGGGGGCAGCGAGAGACCCAGTACTTC

j_gene: TRBJ2-3
abundance: few
d_gene: -
len: 15
v_gene: TRBV7-2
CDR3aa: CASSYLGTATDTQYF
CDR3nt: TGTGCCAGCAGCTACCTCGGGACCGCGACAGATACGCAGTATTTT

j_gene: TRBJ1-1
abundance: -
d_gene: -
len: 14
v_gene: TRBV10-3
CDR3aa: CAISAQKSNTEAFF
CDR3nt: TGTGCCATCAGTGCCCAGAAGTCGAACACTGAAGCTTTCTTT

j_gene: TRBJ2-3
abundance: -
d_gene: TRBD2
len: 15
v_gene: TRBV11-2
CDR3aa: CASSFPGGGTDTQYF
CDR3nt: TGTGCCAGCAGCTTCCCGGGAGGGGGCACAGATACGCAGTATTTT

j_gene: TRBJ2-2
abundance: -
d_gene: -
len: 13
v_gene: TRBV3-1
CDR3aa: CASRAQGTGELFF
CDR3nt: TGTGCCAGCAGAGCCCAAGGGACCGGGGAGCTGTTTTTT

j_gene: TRBJ2-1
abundance: once
d_gene: -
len: 15
v_gene: TRBV9
CDR3aa: CASSVTMGGLNEQFF
CDR3nt: TGTGCCAGCAGCGTAACCATGGGGGGGCTTAATGAGCAGTTCTTC

j_gene: TRBJ2-5
abundance: -
d_gene: TRBD2
len: 16
v_gene: TRBV2
CDR3aa: CASSGTSGGPGETQYF
CDR3nt: TGTGCCAGCAGTGGAACTAGCGGGGGCCCGGGGGAGACCCAGTACTTC

j_gene: TRBJ2-3
abundance: -
d_gene: -
len: 15
v_gene: TRBV20-1
CDR3aa: CSAPDPSASTDTQYF
CDR3nt: TGCAGTGCCCCCGATCCTAGCGCCTCAACAGATACGCAGTATTTT

j_gene: TRBJ2-5
abundance: many
d_gene: -
len: 17
v_gene: TRBV6-1
CDR3aa: CASSALRGSNRQETQYF
CDR3nt: TGTGCCAGCAGTGCACTCCGTGGCAGCAATCGTCAGGAGACCCAGTACTTC

j_gene: TRBJ2-1
abundance: -
d_gene: -
len: 17
v_gene: TRBV10-3
CDR3aa: CAISQAGPGWGADEQFF
CDR3nt: TGTGCCATCAGCCAAGCGGGGCCAGGGTGGGGGGCCGATGAGCAGTTCTTC

j_gene: TRBJ2-5
abundance: -
d_gene: -
len: 11
v_gene: TRBV20-1
CDR3aa: CSAPPEETQYF
CDR3nt: TGCAGTGCCCCCCCGGAGGAGACCCAGTACTTC

j_gene: TRBJ1-6
abundance: many
d_gene: -
len: 13
v_gene: TRBV10-3
CDR3aa: CAISEQGRSPLHF
CDR3nt: TGTGCCATCAGTGAACAGGGTCGATCACCCCTCCACTTT

j_gene: TRBJ2-5
abundance: many
d_gene: -
len: 13
v_gene: TRBV7-8
CDR3aa: CASSLGTAVAQYF
CDR3nt: TGTGCCAGCAGCTTAGGGACCGCGGTAGCCCAGTACTTC

j_gene: TRBJ2-1
abundance: many
d_gene: -
len: 12
v_gene: TRBV29-1
CDR3aa: CSVEALDNEQFF
CDR3nt: TGCAGCGTTGAAGCCCTTGACAATGAGCAGTTCTTC

j_gene: TRBJ2-7
abundance: few
d_gene: -
len: 15
v_gene: TRBV4-2
CDR3aa: CASSSHGSLSYEQYF
CDR3nt: TGTGCCAGCAGCTCCCATGGGTCCCTATCCTACGAGCAGTACTTC

j_gene: TRBJ1-6
abundance: few
d_gene: -
len: 13
v_gene: TRBV12-3/TRBV12-4
CDR3aa: CASSLVRDSPLHF
CDR3nt: TGTGCCAGCAGTTTAGTCAGGGACTCACCCCTCCACTTT

j_gene: TRBJ2-5
abundance: few
d_gene: -
len: 16
v_gene: TRBV3-1
CDR3aa: CASSQAGGGGQETQYF
CDR3nt: TGTGCCAGCAGCCAAGCCGGAGGTGGGGGACAAGAGACCCAGTACTTC

j_gene: TRBJ2-2
abundance: -
d_gene: -
len: 22
v_gene: TRBV27
CDR3aa: CASSLRQGGGFGRRGNTGELFF
CDR3nt: TGTGCCAGCAGTTTACGACAGGGAGGTGGATTCGGTCGACGGGGAAACACCGGGGAGCTGTTTTTT

j_gene: TRBJ2-5
abundance: few
d_gene: TRBD1
len: 14
v_gene: TRBV2
CDR3aa: CASNAQGAGETQYF
CDR3nt: TGTGCCAGCAACGCACAGGGGGCGGGAGAGACCCAGTACTTC

j_gene: TRBJ2-3
abundance: few
d_gene: -
len: 14
v_gene: TRBV12-3/TRBV12-4
CDR3aa: CASSHQASTDTQYF
CDR3nt: TGTGCCAGCAGTCACCAGGCTAGCACAGATACGCAGTATTTT

j_gene: TRBJ2-1
abundance: many
d_gene: TRBD2
len: 14
v_gene: TRBV11-1
CDR3aa: CASSRLAGLIEQFF
CDR3nt: TGTGCCAGCAGCCGACTAGCCGGGCTAATAGAGCAGTTCTTC

j_gene: TRBJ1-2
abundance: many
d_gene: -
len: 16
v_gene: TRBV20-1
CDR3aa: CSAQPQGPSPGNGYTF
CDR3nt: TGCAGTGCTCAACCCCAAGGGCCATCTCCCGGAAATGGCTACACCTTC

j_gene: TRBJ2-7
abundance: -
d_gene: -
len: 16
v_gene: TRBV27
CDR3aa: CASSSGGQGFSYEQYF
CDR3nt: TGTGCCAGCAGTTCTGGAGGGCAGGGGTTCTCCTACGAGCAGTACTTC

j_gene: TRBJ2-5
abundance: -
d_gene: -
len: 15
v_gene: TRBV7-7
CDR3aa: CASSLESGTQETQYF
CDR3nt: TGTGCTAGCAGCTTAGAGTCGGGGACCCAAGAGACCCAGTACTTC

j_gene: TRBJ2-2
abundance: -
d_gene: -
len: 12
v_gene: TRBV6-5
CDR3aa: CASSNLLGELFF
CDR3nt: TGTGCCAGCAGTAACTTGCTCGGGGAGCTGTTTTTT

j_gene: TRBJ1-6
abundance: few
d_gene: -
len: 17
v_gene: TRBV14
CDR3aa: CASSQEGRSSYNSPLHF
CDR3nt: TGTGCCAGCAGCCAAGAGGGCCGTAGCTCCTATAATTCACCCCTCCACTTT

j_gene: TRBJ1-6
abundance: many
d_gene: -
len: 14
v_gene: TRBV6-5
CDR3aa: CASSPGEGSSPLHF
CDR3nt: TGTGCCAGCAGCCCCGGGGAGGGTAGCTCACCCCTCCACTTT

j_gene: TRBJ2-1
abundance: many
d_gene: TRBD2
len: 13
v_gene: TRBV29-1
CDR3aa: CSVRGVSYNEQFF
CDR3nt: TGCAGCGTTCGGGGGGTGTCGTACAATGAGCAGTTCTTC

j_gene: TRBJ2-3
abundance: -
d_gene: TRBD2
len: 14
v_gene: TRBV2
CDR3aa: CASGLAGVTDTQYF
CDR3nt: TGTGCCAGCGGACTAGCGGGGGTCACAGATACGCAGTATTTT

j_gene: TRBJ2-4
abundance: few
d_gene: -
len: 13
v_gene: TRBV30
CDR3aa: CAWSTGKGDIQYF
CDR3nt: TGTGCCTGGAGTACAGGAAAAGGGGACATTCAGTACTTC

j_gene: TRBJ2-1
abundance: few
d_gene: TRBD2
len: 13
v_gene: TRBV19
CDR3aa: CAGSSGRAGKQFF
CDR3nt: TGTGCCGGATCTAGCGGGAGGGCCGGAAAGCAGTTCTTC

j_gene: TRBJ1-1
abundance: many
d_gene: -
len: 15
v_gene: TRBV4-2
CDR3aa: CASSQDAGIAIEAFF
CDR3nt: TGTGCCAGCAGTCAAGACGCGGGGATAGCTATTGAAGCTTTCTTT

j_gene: TRBJ2-2
abundance: -
d_gene: -
len: 14
v_gene: TRBV25-1
CDR3aa: CASTLTANTGELFF
CDR3nt: TGTGCCAGCACCCTCACAGCGAACACCGGGGAGCTGTTTTTT

j_gene: TRBJ2-5
abundance: few
d_gene: TRBD2
len: 17
v_gene: TRBV5-1
CDR3aa: CASRFGTSGNNQETQYF
CDR3nt: TGCGCCAGCAGGTTTGGGACTAGCGGGAACAACCAAGAGACCCAGTACTTC

j_gene: TRBJ1-4
abundance: few
d_gene: -
len: 15
v_gene: TRBV12-3/TRBV12-4
CDR3aa: CASSFRRNDNEKLFF
CDR3nt: TGTGCCAGCAGTTTTCGACGGAACGATAATGAAAAACTGTTTTTT

j_gene: TRBJ2-4
abundance: -
d_gene: -
len: 15
v_gene: TRBV6-4
CDR3aa: CASRVGTLAKNIQYF
CDR3nt: TGTGCCAGCAGGGTCGGGACGTTAGCCAAAAACATTCAGTACTTC

j_gene: TRBJ2-1
abundance: -
d_gene: TRBD2
len: 16
v_gene: TRBV20-1
CDR3aa: CSAGRTTSGGRNEQFF
CDR3nt: TGCAGTGCTGGCCGCACAACTAGCGGGGGCCGCAATGAGCAGTTCTTC

j_gene: TRBJ2-7
abundance: -
d_gene: -
len: 12
v_gene: TRBV20-1
CDR3aa: CSARRGADEQYF
CDR3nt: TGCAGTGCTAGAAGGGGAGCTGACGAGCAGTACTTC

j_gene: TRBJ2-7
abundance: few
d_gene: -
len: 13
v_gene: TRBV5-5
CDR3aa: CASSFREGDEQYF
CDR3nt: TGTGCCAGCAGCTTCAGGGAGGGGGACGAGCAGTACTTC